Presented here are 21 T cell receptor beta chains from one specimen sequenced in a study of T cell responses to AZD1222 COVID-19 vaccine. Produced via immunoSEQ multiplex PCR; TCRdb's table is partial and in-frame only. The sample carries 180,000 or so clones, just over 85% recorded once. The starting material was peripheral blood, obtained on day 0 of AZD1222 vaccination. Source of these receptors: an adult in good health.

The J gene is TRBJ2-3, the V gene TRBV11-2; D unresolved. CDR3 length: 15 amino acids. V lost 0 bases to trimming and J lost 5 bases, with 12 bases between them. The germline gives CDR1 SGHAT, CDR2 FQNNGV. In DNA, the CDR3 is TGTGCCAGCAGCTTAGAGGACCTCTTCATAGATACGCAGTATTTT. As protein: CASSLEDLFIDTQYF.

This clone was observed once. This sequence joins TRBV5-1 and TRBJ2-5; 8 nucleotides line up with TRBD1. Trimming cost V 2 bases and J 4 bases; bases outside gene matches: 1. The CDR3 runs to 13 residues. Germline CDR1 reads SGHRS; CDR2 reads YFSETQ. For the CDR3, the DNA is TGCGCCAGCAGCTTTACAGGGGGAGAGACCCAGTACTTC. Translating it yields CASSFTGGETQYF.

The gene calls are TRBV12-3 or TRBV12-4 and TRBJ2-7; D uncertain. CDR3 length: 13 residues. V was pared by 5 bases and J by 3 bases, with 11 bases between. CDR3: CASSPDIFYEQYF. CDR3 sequence (DNA): TGTGCCAGCAGTCCTGACATTTTCTACGAGCAGTACTTC.

This clone was detected once. This rearrangement joins TRBV6-2 or TRBV6-3 to TRBJ2-7, with D maybe TRBD2 (6 bases). The CDR3 covers 14 residues. V lost 2 bases and J 0 bases, leaving 8 bases between the germline ends. Germline lookup yields CDR1 MNHEY and CDR2 SVGEGT. The CDR3 DNA follows: TGTGCCAGCAGTTACGGAGGGCCCTCCTACGAGCAGTACTTC. This codes for CASSYGGPSYEQYF.

The J gene is TRBJ2-7, the V gene TRBV6-5; tentative D call: TRBD1 (5 bases). Trimming left V 6 bases short and J 2 bases short, with 11 bases between. The CDR3 extends over 13 amino acids. Looked up from germline, CDR1 is MNHEY and CDR2 is SVGAGI. The CDR3 loop is CASRGRVAYEQYF. In DNA form, the CDR3 reads TGTGCCAGCAGGGGCAGGGTCGCCTACGAGCAGTACTTC.

The chain combines TRBV7-3 with TRBJ1-6, with 7 bases lining up with TRBD1. This CDR3 has 15 amino acids. J was trimmed by 8 bases and V by 5 bases; bases with no gene match: 9. CDR1 and CDR2 (germline): SGHTA, FQGTGA. Here the CDR3 DNA reads TGTGCCAGCAGCAGACAGGGAAATGCAGATTCACCCCTCCACTTT. Protein sequence: CASSRQGNADSPLHF. Based on the CDR3 plus reference TRBV7-3 and TRBJ1-6, the full variable domain is GAGVSQTPSNKVTEKGKYVELRCDPISGHTALYWYRQSLGQGPEFLIYFQGTGAADDSGLPNDRFFAVRPEGSVSTLKIQRTERGDSAVYLCASSRQGNADSPLHFGNGTRLTVT.

This clone came up many times. This sequence joins TRBV29-1 and TRBJ1-1; D uncertain. There are 13 residues in the CDR3. Germline V gene sequence: CDR1 SQVTM, CDR2 ANQGSEA. V lost 3 bases to trimming and J lost 1 base, with 9 bases between them. This chain's CDR3 is CSVEARENTEAFF. As DNA, the CDR3 is TGCAGCGTTGAGGCAAGAGAGAACACTGAAGCTTTCTTT.

The chain joins TRBV7-8 to TRBJ1-6, with a weak D call TRBD1 (6 bases). This CDR3 has 18 amino acids. From germline, CDR1 is SGHVS and CDR2 FQNEAQ. V was trimmed by 5 bases and J by 6 bases, leaving 23 bases between them. The CDR3, as DNA: TGTGCCAGCAGCCCGCGGGCTTCAGCAGAGGGGGGTAATTCACCCCTCCACTTT. This translates into CASSPRASAEGGNSPLHF. Supplemented by reference TRBV7-8 and TRBJ1-6, the full variable domain reads GAGVSQSPRYKVAKRGQDVALRCDPISGHVSLFWYQQALGQGPEFLTYFQNEAQLDKSGLPSDRFFAERPEGSVSTLKIQRTQQEDSAVYLCASSPRASAEGGNSPLHFGNGTRLTVT.

This clone was detected once. The V call is TRBV29-1, the J call TRBJ1-4; 8 bases are shared with TRBD1. With 6 bases clipped from V and 8 bases from J, the junction kept 8 bases outside the gene matches. This CDR3 spans 13 amino acids. Germline assignment: CDR1 SQVTM and CDR2 ANQGSEA. Here the CDR3 DNA reads TGCAGCGTGGTGACAGGGGTTGGAGAAAAACTGTTTTTT. Its protein is CSVVTGVGEKLFF.

V and J are TRBV3-1 (or the pseudogene TRBV3-2) and TRBJ2-5; a weak D match, TRBD2 (5 bases). V was trimmed by 2 bases and J by 5 bases, leaving 15 bases between them. Germline V CDR1 and CDR2: LGHDT, YNNKEL (reference sequence). The CDR3 has 15 residues. The CDR3 loop is CASSQIETQRETQYF. CDR3 coding DNA: TGTGCCAGCAGCCAAATTGAGACCCAGCGGGAGACCCAGTACTTC.

The chain uses TRBV6-5 and TRBJ2-5; no clear D. The CDR3 length is 13 residues. CDR1 and CDR2 from the germline V gene are MNHEY and SVGAGI. Trimming took off 6 bases at V and 0 bases at J, with 8 bases between the two ends. CDR3 region: CASSPYDQETQYF. The CDR3, as DNA: TGTGCCAGCAGCCCCTACGACCAAGAGACCCAGTACTTC.

J is TRBJ2-3 and V is TRBV10-3; D is uncertain. The CDR3 is 11 amino acids. CDR1 and CDR2 (germline): ENHRY, SYGVKD. The V and J ends lost 7 bases and 0 bases respectively, with 2 bases between them. The CDR3 region is CAITSTDTQYF. The CDR3, as DNA: TGTGCCATCACTAGCACAGATACGCAGTATTTT.

The gene calls are TRBV7-9 and TRBJ2-7; D gene ambiguous. CDR3 size: 16 residues. The V end lost 4 bases, the J end lost 1 base, and 17 bases lay between the germline ends. Germline assignment: CDR1 SEHNR and CDR2 FQNEAQ (reference sequence). CDR3 residues: CASSSPKGWDSYEQYF. The CDR3 coding sequence is TGTGCCAGCAGCTCACCCAAGGGTTGGGATTCCTACGAGCAGTACTTC. Full variable domain (rest looked up from reference TRBV7-9 and TRBJ2-7): DTGVSQNPRHKITKRGQNVTFRCDPISEHNRLYWYRQTLGQGPEFLTYFQNEAQLEKSRLLSDRFSAERPKGSFSTLEIQRTEQGDSAMYLCASSSPKGWDSYEQYFGPGTRLTVT.

This chain joins TRBV28 and TRBJ2-1; 13 bases agree with TRBD2. The CDR3 sequence is 16 residues long. Germline V gene sequence: CDR1 MDHEN, CDR2 SYDVKM. The V segment lost 5 bases and the J segment 2 bases; nucleotides outside the gene matches: 3. CDR3 sequence reads: CASSRTSGGAYNEQFF. The CDR3 region has the DNA TGTGCCAGCAGTCGAACTAGCGGGGGGGCCTACAATGAGCAGTTCTTC.

This chain links TRBV12-3 or TRBV12-4 with TRBJ1-2; 8 nucleotides align to TRBD1. The CDR3 runs 12 residues. With V trimmed by 8 bases and J by 7 bases, 6 bases remained unmatched. CDR3 coding DNA: TGTGCCAGCCAGGGGGCGCGAGGTGGCTACACCTTC. Residues: CASQGARGGYTF.

This chain connects TRBV4-2 to TRBJ2-7, with D perhaps TRBD1 or TRBD2 (5 bases each). Germline CDR1 LGHNA, CDR2 YNFKEQ. This CDR3 spans 15 amino acids. The ends were cut back, 0 bases at V and 2 bases at J, with 11 bases in the middle. Here the CDR3 reads CASSQDAGAAYEQYF. As DNA, the CDR3 is TGTGCCAGCAGCCAAGATGCCGGGGCAGCCTACGAGCAGTACTTC.

V and J are TRBV7-8 and TRBJ1-2; perhaps TRBD1 as D (6 bases). Germline V CDR1 and CDR2: SGHVS, FQNEAQ. The CDR3 consists of 16 residues. With 3 bases removed from V and 1 base from J, the gap between germline ends came to 15 bases. CDR3 residues: CASSLSPGHNNYGYTF. In nucleotides, the CDR3 is TGTGCCAGCAGCTTGAGCCCGGGACACAATAACTATGGCTACACCTTC. Full variable domain (remainder filled in from reference TRBV7-8 and TRBJ1-2): GAGVSQSPRYKVAKRGQDVALRCDPISGHVSLFWYQQALGQGPEFLTYFQNEAQLDKSGLPSDRFFAERPEGSVSTLKIQRTQQEDSAVYLCASSLSPGHNNYGYTFGSGTRLTVV.

This clone was picked up one time. This sequence joins TRBV15 and TRBJ1-2; 7 bases align to TRBD1. Germline CDR1 and CDR2: LNHNV and YYDKDF (reference sequence). J was trimmed by 4 bases and V by 5 bases; bases with no gene match: 10. The CDR3 extends over 15 amino acids. CDR3 coding DNA: TGTGCCACCAGCCCCGAGCGACAGGGTTTCTATGGCTACACCTTC. Translating it yields CATSPERQGFYGYTF.

This rearrangement joins TRBV7-2 to TRBJ1-5; the match to TRBD1 covers 8 bases. CDR1 is SGHTA and CDR2 is FQGNSA in the germline V gene. This CDR3 contains 13 residues. The ends lost 3 bases at V and 7 bases at J; junction bases unmatched: 2. CDR3 protein: CASSFRGPQPQHF. The CDR3 coding sequence is TGTGCCAGCAGCTTCAGGGGGCCACAGCCCCAGCATTTT.

This chain links TRBV30 with TRBJ1-6; tentatively, D is TRBD1 (6 bases). CDR1 GTSNPN and CDR2 SVGIG come from the germline V gene (reference sequence). The CDR3 has 16 residues. V gave up 5 bases and J gave up 7 bases, with 21 bases separating them. CDR3 amino acids: CAWLGLRDTKNSPLHF. In DNA, the CDR3 is TGTGCCTGGTTAGGACTCCGGGACACAAAAAATTCACCCCTCCACTTT.

The chain combines TRBV30 with TRBJ2-5; D is possibly TRBD1 (7 bases). CDR1 GTSNPN and CDR2 SVGIG come from the germline V gene (reference sequence). Deletions cut 3 bases from V and 5 bases from J, with 13 bases between. The CDR3 sequence is 13 residues long. The CDR3 DNA is TGTGCCTGGAGCGCCAGGGGGGAGGAGACCCAGTACTTC. It specifies CAWSARGEETQYF. Filled out from reference TRBV30 and TRBJ2-5, the complete variable domain reads SQTIHQWPATLVQPVGSPLSLECTVEGTSNPNLYWYRQAAGRGLQLLFYSVGIGQISSEVPQNLSASRPQDRQFILSSKKLLLSDSGFYLCAWSARGEETQYFGPGTRLLVL.